Listed here are 23 T cell receptor beta chains from one sample, sequenced in a study of T-cell memory formation after mild COVID-19. In TCRdb, the 5' RACE reads were re-called with MiXCR into one record per CDR3 protein. The sample shows tens of thousands of distinct CDR3 sequences, 10% to 12% of them seen only once. The sequencing input was PBMCs or a T cell subset sorted from them (not recorded which). These receptors originate from a man younger than 35 who had mild COVID-19 (a few samples of this study predate the infection). Cell type and time point are not known.

This clonotype has at least ten counts. The V and J genes are TRBV2 and TRBJ2-3; D gene unclear. The CDR3 has 15 amino acids. The germline CDR1 and CDR2 sequences are SNHLY and FYNNEI. V gave up 6 bases and J gave up 0 bases, with 13 bases separating them. In DNA form, the CDR3 reads TGTGCCAGCAGGGCTACGTCGGATAGCACAGATACGCAGTATTTT. Translated: CASRATSDSTDTQYF.

The V gene is TRBV4-1, the J gene TRBJ2-5, with 14 bases matching TRBD2. Germline lookup yields CDR1 MGHRA and CDR2 YSYEKL. Trimming took 3 bases from V and 5 from J; bases not matched to a gene: 5. The CDR3 runs to 16 residues. CDR3 sequence: CASSQTSGGGLETQYF. CDR3 in DNA: TGCGCCAGCAGCCAGACTAGCGGGGGGGGGTTGGAGACCCAGTACTTC.

This clonotype was found many times. This chain connects TRBV15 to TRBJ2-3; 12 bases line up with TRBD2. J lost 5 bases, V lost 1 base, and 10 bases had no gene match. Germline values: CDR1 LNHNV, CDR2 YYDKDF (reference sequence). The CDR3 covers 18 residues. CDR3: CATSRGIYLAGGQDTQYF. The DNA for the CDR3 is TGTGCCACCAGCAGAGGGATTTATCTAGCGGGGGGGCAAGATACGCAGTATTTT. The entire variable domain, with the rest obtained from reference TRBV15 and TRBJ2-3, is as follows: DAMVIQNPRYQVTQFGKPVTLSCSQTLNHNVMYWYQQKSSQAPKLLFHYYDKDFNNEADTPDNFQSRRPNTSFCFLDIRSPGLGDTAMYLCATSRGIYLAGGQDTQYFGPGTRLTVL.

This clonotype was seen at least ten times. The rearrangement joins TRBV18 to TRBJ2-1; perhaps TRBD2 as D (5 bases). The V gene lost 1 base and the J gene lost 7 bases, with 11 bases spanning the gap. Germline-derived CDR1 and CDR2 are KGHSH and LQKENI. The CDR3 length is 14 residues. The DNA of the CDR3 is TGTGCCAGCTCACCACGAGAGGGTCGGAATGAGCAGTTCTTC. It is translated as CASSPREGRNEQFF.

This clonotype was found many times. The CDR3 protein is CASSYGLAGNTGELFF. CDR3 in DNA: TGTGCCAGCAGTTACGGGTTAGCGGGGAACACCGGGGAGCTGTTTTTT. This rearrangement joins TRBV6-6 to TRBJ2-2; 7 bases agree with TRBD2. The CDR3 sequence is 16 residues long. Germline assignment: CDR1 MNHNY and CDR2 SVGAGI (reference sequence). Losses at the gene ends were 2 bases for V and 1 base for J; bases not matched to a gene: 4.

This clonotype was seen repeatedly, ten times or more. The CDR3 DNA reads as TGTGCCAGCAGTTACGGGACGACTACCTACGAGCAGTACGTC. Protein sequence: CASSYGTTTYEQYV. The chain couples TRBV6-2 or TRBV6-3 to TRBJ2-7; D possibly uses TRBD1 or TRBD2 (5 bases each). V was clipped by 2 bases and J by 2 bases, with 10 bases between them. Germline V CDR1 and CDR2: MNHEY, SVGEGT. This CDR3 has 14 residues.

This clonotype was observed many times. The J gene is TRBJ1-5, the V gene TRBV6-6, with D unclear. Germline CDR1 and CDR2: MNHNY and SVGAGI (reference sequence). Trimming shortened V by 2 bases and J by 5 bases, and 19 bases separated the two germline ends. The CDR3 consists of 17 residues. The DNA of the CDR3 is TGTGCCAGCAGTTACGCGAAGGGTGGCAGGTCCCATCAGCCCCAGCATTTT. Its protein product is CASSYAKGGRSHQPQHF.

This clonotype was picked up many times. The gene calls are TRBV12-3 or TRBV12-4 and TRBJ1-2; weak D call: TRBD1 (6 bases). The CDR3 has 12 residues. V was pared by 2 bases and J by 5 bases, with 6 bases between. CDR3: CASSLQGYGYTF. The CDR3 coding sequence is TGTGCCAGCAGTTTACAGGGGTATGGCTACACCTTC.

This clonotype was recorded many times. A much larger clone lies a single base off, so this may be a read error. The chain combines TRBV7-2 with TRBJ2-3; 11 bases are a match to TRBD2. Germline V gives CDR1 SGHTA, CDR2 FQGNSA. This CDR3 contains 16 residues. DNA for the CDR3: TGTGCCAGCAGCTTGCACCGACTAGCGGGGCAAGATACGAAGTATTTT. This encodes CASSLHRLAGQDTKYF.

The rearrangement joins TRBV6-1 to TRBJ1-5; D is possibly TRBD1 (5 bases). Germline CDR1 reads MNHNS; CDR2 reads SASEGT. V was cut by 3 bases and J by 4 bases, with 7 bases left in between. There are 13 residues in the CDR3. CDR3 in DNA: TGTGCCAGCAGTGAGGGGCTGAATCAGCCCCAGCATTTT. It is translated as CASSEGLNQPQHF.

The chain recombines TRBV7-2 with TRBJ1-4, with unresolved D. V lost 0 bases, J lost 0 bases, and 11 bases lay in between. Per germline, CDR1 SGHTA and CDR2 FQGNSA. The CDR3 length is 17 residues. CDR3 sequence: CASSLAPQRATNEKLFF. DNA of the CDR3: TGTGCCAGCAGCTTAGCCCCGCAGAGGGCAACTAATGAAAAACTGTTTTTT.

This clonotype has ten or more counts. This chain connects TRBV7-9 to TRBJ2-7, with D possibly matching TRBD2 (6 bases). Germline V lookup: CDR1 SEHNR, CDR2 FQNEAQ (reference sequence). The germline V and J ends were trimmed by 3 bases and 3 bases, with 15 bases remaining between them. The CDR3 runs 15 residues. In DNA, the CDR3 is TGTGCCAGCAGCTTTGCGCGGGGACCCTTCTACGAGCAGTACGTC. This translates into CASSFARGPFYEQYV.

In this sample, this clonotype turned up many times. J is TRBJ1-6 and V is TRBV6-2 or TRBV6-3; D call uncertain. The CDR3 is made up of 14 amino acids. The germline V and J ends were trimmed by 2 bases and 6 bases, with 8 bases remaining between them. Germline V CDR1 and CDR2: MNHEY, SVGEGT. The CDR3 spells CASSYGNFNSPLHF. CDR3 in DNA: TGTGCCAGCAGTTACGGGAATTTTAATTCACCCCTCCACTTT.

This clonotype has a handful of counts. The chain joins TRBV7-2 to TRBJ2-3; 7 bases line up with TRBD1. The CDR3 has 15 residues. V lost 2 bases to trimming and J lost 4 bases; unmatched junction nucleotides: 6. Germline CDR1 and CDR2: SGHTA and FQGNSA. For the CDR3, the DNA is TGTGCCAGCAGCTTAACAGGGGACCGATCAGATACGCAGTATTTT. Translation gives CASSLTGDRSDTQYF.

CDR3 nucleotide sequence: TGTGCCAGCAGTTATAGGGCCCGTCGGCAAGAGACCCAGTACTTC. It translates to CASSYRARRQETQYF. The V call is TRBV6-5, the J call TRBJ2-3; D unclear. The assigned J gene may be wrong: the sequence end matches TRBJ2-5 better. Germline V gives CDR1 MNHEY, CDR2 SVGAGI. The CDR3 consists of 15 residues.

The rearrangement joins TRBV25-1 to TRBJ1-4; D gene ambiguous. The CDR3 has 12 amino acids. In germline, CDR1 is MGHDK, CDR2 SYGVNS. V gave up 4 bases and J gave up 7 bases, with 7 bases separating them. CDR3 region: CASSGGLEKLFF. CDR3 nucleotide sequence: TGTGCCAGCAGTGGTGGGCTTGAAAAACTGTTTTTT.

This sequence joins TRBV4-1 and TRBJ2-7; D call uncertain. With 4 bases removed from V and 1 base from J, the gap between germline ends came to 11 bases. This CDR3 has 14 residues. Germline-derived CDR1 and CDR2 are MGHRA and YSYEKL. The CDR3 reads CASSPRLESYEQYV. The CDR3 bases are TGCGCCAGCAGCCCGAGGTTAGAATCCTACGAGCAGTACGTC.

This clonotype appeared many times. The rearrangement uses TRBV5-1 and TRBJ2-3; 11 positions match TRBD2. The CDR3 totals 14 residues. Germline V gene lookup returns CDR1 SGHRS and CDR2 YFSETQ. Trimming cost V 0 bases and J 11 bases; bases outside gene matches: 5. The CDR3 sequence: CASSLVSGGAQQYF. In DNA, the CDR3 is TGCGCCAGCAGCTTGGTTAGCGGGGGGGCCCAGCAGTATTTT.

This clonotype was seen repeatedly, ten times or more. The chain employs TRBV20-1 and TRBJ2-3; TRBD2 matches at 9 bases. The CDR3 spans 15 residues. The junction had 9 bases not matched to a gene; V was cut back by 4 bases and J by 4 bases. The germline gives CDR1 DFQATT, CDR2 SNEGSKA (reference sequence). CDR3 sequence: CSAKMGGGASDTQYF. CDR3 bases: TGCAGTGCTAAAATGGGCGGGGGGGCATCAGATACGCAGTATTTT.

This clonotype has at least ten counts. J is TRBJ1-2 and V is TRBV3-1; D unresolved. V was clipped by 2 bases and J by 3 bases, with 4 bases between them. CDR3 size: 12 residues. Per germline, CDR1 LGHDT and CDR2 YNNKEL (reference sequence). CDR3 sequence: CASSQLDYGYTF. The CDR3, as DNA: TGTGCCAGCAGCCAATTGGACTATGGCTACACCTTC.

V gene TRBV6-7 combines with J gene TRBJ2-7; TRBD1 matches 9 bases. TRBV6-7 is flagged as an ORF with uncertain function. Trimming at V came to 0 bases and at J to 0 bases, leaving 9 bases not matched to a gene. The CDR3 extends over 18 amino acids. The CDR3 DNA follows: TGTGCCAGCAGTTACTCGATCCGGGACAGGGTTAGCTCCTACGAGCAGTACTTC. Translation gives CASSYSIRDRVSSYEQYF.

There are many counts of this clonotype. CDR3 bases: TGTGCCAGCAGCGTAGGGTTTACCCAAGAGACCCAGTACTTC. The encoded protein is CASSVGFTQETQYF. The rearrangement joins TRBV9 to TRBJ2-5; D ambiguous. The CDR3 extends over 14 amino acids. The V end was cut by 0 bases, the J end by 1 base, with 7 bases between. Germline V gene sequence: CDR1 SGDLS, CDR2 YYNGEE.

This clonotype came up many times. This sequence joins TRBV9 and TRBJ1-2; 7 bases map to TRBD1. The trim removed 3 bases at V and 2 bases at J, leaving 13 bases unmatched. Germline V CDR1 and CDR2: SGDLS, YYNGEE. CDR3 size: 17 residues. This CDR3 reads CASSANNRGRGNYGYTF. For the CDR3, the DNA is TGTGCCAGCAGCGCCAACAACAGGGGAAGAGGCAACTATGGCTACACCTTC.